This paragraph reports one TCR beta chain. Its antigen remains unidentified. Produced via immunoSEQ multiplex PCR; TCRdb's table is partial and in-frame only. The sample lists about 86,000 clones, about 89% seen once, with 8% to 9.5% in the top ten. This record comes from a study of OX40 agonist ivuxolimab in advanced cancers. Study context: Patients were dosed intravenously with ivuxolimab at 0.01 to 10 mg/kg every 2 weeks.

Findings of the study overall: Those patients achieving a partial response at 0.1-3.0 mg/kg showed among the lowest clonal expansion.

Germline values: CDR1 MGHDK, CDR2 SYGVNS. The CDR3 covers 16 residues. The V and J ends lost 5 bases and 6 bases, in that order; junction bases with no gene match: 14. The sequence was obtained from an adult with an advanced solid tumor such as melanoma, head and neck, liver or kidney cancer. The sample in question was CD4+ or CD8+ T cells sorted from blood, obtained in a trial of the OX40 agonist ivuxolimab. This sequence joins TRBV25-1 and TRBJ2-7; 9 bases agree with TRBD2. CDR3 nucleotide sequence: TGTGCCAGCAGTAGGTGGTCAGCGGGAGGTATCGGCGAGCAGTACTTC. This translates into CASSRWSAGGIGEQYF.